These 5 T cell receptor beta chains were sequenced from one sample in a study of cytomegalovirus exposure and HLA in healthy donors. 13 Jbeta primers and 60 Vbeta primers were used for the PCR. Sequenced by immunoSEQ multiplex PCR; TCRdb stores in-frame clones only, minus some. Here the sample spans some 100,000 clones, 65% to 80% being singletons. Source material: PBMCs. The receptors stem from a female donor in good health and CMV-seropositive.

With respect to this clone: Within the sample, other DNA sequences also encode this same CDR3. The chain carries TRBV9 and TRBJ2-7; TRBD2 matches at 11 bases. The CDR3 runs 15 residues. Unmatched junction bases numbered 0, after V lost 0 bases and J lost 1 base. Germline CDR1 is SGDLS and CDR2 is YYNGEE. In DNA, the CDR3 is TGTGCCAGCAGCGTAGGACTAGCGGGGTCCTACGAGCAGTACTTC. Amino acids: CASSVGLAGSYEQYF.

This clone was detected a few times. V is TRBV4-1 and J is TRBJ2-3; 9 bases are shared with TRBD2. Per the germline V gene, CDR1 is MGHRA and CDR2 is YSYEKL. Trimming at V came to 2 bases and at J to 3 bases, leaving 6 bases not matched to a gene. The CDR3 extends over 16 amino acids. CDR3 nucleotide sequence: TGCGCCAGCAGCCAAATCTCTAGCGGGGTAACAGATACGCAGTATTTT. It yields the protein CASSQISSGVTDTQYF.

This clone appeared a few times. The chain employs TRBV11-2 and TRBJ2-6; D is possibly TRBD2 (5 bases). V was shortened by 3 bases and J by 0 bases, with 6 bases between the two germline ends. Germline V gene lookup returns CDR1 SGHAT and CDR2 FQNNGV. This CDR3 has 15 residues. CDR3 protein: CASSFGSSGANVLTF. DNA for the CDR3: TGTGCCAGCAGCTTTGGGAGCTCTGGGGCCAACGTCCTGACTTTC.

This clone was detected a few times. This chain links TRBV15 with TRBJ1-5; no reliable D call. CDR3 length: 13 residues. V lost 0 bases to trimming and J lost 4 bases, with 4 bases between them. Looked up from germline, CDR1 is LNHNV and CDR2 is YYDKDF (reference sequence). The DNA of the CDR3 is TGTGCCACCAGCAGAGATCTTAATCAGCCCCAGCATTTT. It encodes CATSRDLNQPQHF.

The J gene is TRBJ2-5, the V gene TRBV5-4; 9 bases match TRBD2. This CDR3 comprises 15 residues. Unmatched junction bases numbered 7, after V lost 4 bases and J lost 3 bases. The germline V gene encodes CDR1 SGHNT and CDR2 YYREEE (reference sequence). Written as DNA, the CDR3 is TGTGCCAGCAGCGCCCAGGGACTAGCCAAAGAGACCCAGTACTTC. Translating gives CASSAQGLAKETQYF.